This paragraph covers one T cell receptor beta chain sequence. This record belongs to a study of blood T cell repertoires in COVID-19. Whole-study context: There were acute and convalescent COVID-19 samples, and they came from the United States, Italy and Spain.

The method was immunoSEQ multiplex PCR; TCRdb's version includes in-frame clones alone and lacks a portion of them. This sample has roughly 330,000 clones, with roughly 86% found just once. The CDR3 has 14 amino acids. This sequence was found in a woman aged 30 to 39 who had recovered from COVID-19. The material sequenced was PBMCs or T cells enriched from blood (not recorded which). This chain links TRBV12-2 with TRBJ1-5; no check of the table's D call, TRBD1, against the DNA was made. TRBV12-2 is deemed a pseudogene. In nucleotides, the CDR3 is TGTGCAAGTCGGGGACAGGGAAGCAATCAGCCCCAGCATTTT. Residues: CASRGQGSNQPQHF.